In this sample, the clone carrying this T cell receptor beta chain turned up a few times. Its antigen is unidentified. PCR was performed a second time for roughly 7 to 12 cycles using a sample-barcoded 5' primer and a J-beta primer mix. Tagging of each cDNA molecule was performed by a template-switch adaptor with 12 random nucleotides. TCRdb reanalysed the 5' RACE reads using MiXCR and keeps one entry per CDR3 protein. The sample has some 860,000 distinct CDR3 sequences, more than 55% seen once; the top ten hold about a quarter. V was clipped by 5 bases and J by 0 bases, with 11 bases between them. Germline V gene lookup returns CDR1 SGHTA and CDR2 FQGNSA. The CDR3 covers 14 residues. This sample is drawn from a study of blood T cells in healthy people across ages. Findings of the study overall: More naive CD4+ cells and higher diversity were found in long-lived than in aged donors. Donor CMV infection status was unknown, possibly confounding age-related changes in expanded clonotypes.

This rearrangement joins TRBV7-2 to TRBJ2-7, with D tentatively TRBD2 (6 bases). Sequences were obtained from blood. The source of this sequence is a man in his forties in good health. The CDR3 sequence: CASSPPGDSYEQYF. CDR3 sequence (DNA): TGTGCCAGCAGCCCCCCGGGGGACTCCTACGAGCAGTACTTC.